This T cell receptor beta chain stems from a study of T cells in Graves' hyperthyroidism and ophthalmopathy. Study-level findings and limits: Most thyroid clonotypes expanded above 0.001 were also detected in blood.

TCR beta CDR3 sequences were amplified from RNA transcripts. The primer set for the first-round RT-PCR of the TCR CDR3 was HTBI. TCRdb reprocessed the multiplex PCR reads with MiXCR, giving one entry per CDR3 protein. The sample has some 760,000 distinct CDR3 sequences; 14% are singletons. The V gene's germline CDR1 is DFQATT and CDR2 SNEGSKA (reference sequence). The V gene end was trimmed by 6 bases and the J gene end by 4 bases; junction bases not matched to a gene: 6. The CDR3 consists of 13 residues. As for this clonotype: The antigen remains undetermined.

Material: blood. The receptor's source is a woman between 18 and 29 years old with Graves' hyperthyroidism. This chain joins TRBV20-1 and TRBJ1-3; TRBD1 agrees at 7 bases. The CDR3: CSATTGAGNTIYF. The CDR3 nucleotides are TGCAGTGCAACCACAGGGGCCGGAAACACCATATATTTT.